The text below deals with one T cell receptor (beta chain). This entry is derived from a study of blood T cell repertoires in COVID-19. Study background: Spain, Italy and the United States supplied samples that represented acute and convalescent COVID-19. From T cells, B-cell-depleted T cells, or PBMCs came the material, which was cDNA or gDNA.

V lost 4 bases and J 6 bases, leaving 7 bases between the germline ends. CDR1 SNHLY and CDR2 FYNNEI come from the germline V gene. CDR3 length equals 11 residues. Authors' data handling: Counts of nucleated cells, estimated from reference gene primer amplification, were obtained. Libraries were prepared by immunoSEQ multiplex PCR; TCRdb keeps only in-frame clonotypes and omits some of them. The DNA gave D and trimming, while V, J and clone size come from that table. The sample contains around 67,000 clones, about 86% of which appear only once. The gene calls are TRBV2 and TRBJ2-7; D remains ambiguous. Material for sequencing was peripheral blood. The clonotype originates from a man aged 50 to 59 with active COVID-19. CDR3 DNA: TGTGCCAGCAGTGCTGGGCCCGAGCAGTACTTC. This codes for CASSAGPEQYF.